A single sample gave rise to the 2 T cell receptor beta chains below, sequenced in a study of CD8 T cells in Susac syndrome. RNA amounts of roughly 0.5 to 1 ug underwent reverse transcription with random hexamers. TCRdb itself ran the immunoSEQ multiplex PCR reads through MiXCR, one entry per CDR3 protein. The table shows 200,000 to 250,000 distinct CDR3 sequences, with 85% to 95% occurring only once. The sample consisted of CD4+ T cells from PBMCs. The source is a human donor with Susac syndrome.

Here the CDR3 DNA reads TGTGCCAGCAGCGTGGGACGGGGAACCACCTACGAGCAGTACTTC. Amino acids: CASSVGRGTTYEQYF. The V gene is TRBV5-4, the J gene TRBJ2-7, with D perhaps being TRBD1 or TRBD2 (5 bases each). V was cut by 4 bases and J by 2 bases, with 16 bases left in between. The germline V gene has CDR1 SGHNT and CDR2 YYREEE (reference sequence). This CDR3 contains 15 residues.

The chain combines TRBV14 with TRBJ2-5; D is perhaps TRBD2 (5 bases). Germline V gene data show CDR1 as SGHDN and CDR2 as FVKESK. The CDR3 extends over 14 amino acids. V was pared by 1 base and J by 3 bases, with 9 bases between. CDR3 sequence reads: CASSQVLGEETQYF. CDR3 sequence (DNA): TGTGCCAGCAGCCAAGTTCTCGGGGAAGAGACCCAGTACTTC.